These 25 T cell receptor beta chains share one sample of origin, sequenced in a study of T cells in Graves' hyperthyroidism and ophthalmopathy. TCR beta CDR3 regions were amplified from RNA transcripts. A set of HTBI primers served as the primers for a first-round RT-PCR of the TCR CDR3. Using its own MiXCR run on the multiplex PCR reads, TCRdb lists one record per CDR3 protein. The sample records about 740,000 distinct CDR3 sequences, roughly 15% being singletons. The sequencing input was blood. The source of these receptors is a woman younger than 30 with Graves' hyperthyroidism.

The rearrangement uses TRBV9 and TRBJ1-1, with a tentative D call TRBD1 (5 bases). V dropped 4 bases and J dropped 11 bases, with 21 bases sitting between them. The CDR3 totals 14 residues. Looked up from germline, CDR1 is SGDLS and CDR2 is YYNGEE. CDR3 in amino acids: CASSTPGGGRGAFF. CDR3 coding DNA: TGTGCCAGCAGCACCCCGGGGGGGGGACGTGGGGCTTTCTTT.

This clonotype was counted many times. The chain links TRBV7-2 to TRBJ2-7; D may correspond to TRBD1 or TRBD2 (5 bases each). CDR3 length: 16 amino acids. Germline V CDR1 and CDR2: SGHTA, FQGNSA. V lost 1 base and J lost 3, with 16 bases in between. The CDR3 sequence: CASSLVGTNGGYEQYF. The CDR3 DNA reads TGTGCCAGCAGCTTAGTCGGGACCAATGGCGGCTACGAGCAGTACTTC.

At least ten counts were recorded for this clonotype. The chain uses TRBV18 and TRBJ2-5; 7 nucleotides align to TRBD1. J gave up 5 bases and V 5 bases, and 8 bases lay outside the gene matches. The germline V gene has CDR1 KGHSH and CDR2 LQKENI. The CDR3 sequence is 14 residues long. The chain's CDR3 is CASSSTGFQETQYF. The CDR3 nucleotides are TGTGCCAGCTCATCGACAGGGTTCCAGGAGACCCAGTACTTC.

This clonotype has a count of ten or more. This chain uses TRBV7-8 with TRBJ1-1, with no clear D. V was cut by 5 bases and J by 1 base, with 14 bases left in between. This CDR3 has 15 amino acids. Germline V gives CDR1 SGHVS, CDR2 FQNEAQ. The CDR3 coding sequence is TGTGCCAGCAGCCCCACGGCAGGCCCGAACACTGAAGCTTTCTTT. It translates to CASSPTAGPNTEAFF.

Ten or more counts support this clonotype. V usage is TRBV29-1 and J usage is TRBJ2-1, with 12 bases matching TRBD2. The CDR3 has 18 residues. Germline V gives CDR1 SQVTM, CDR2 ANQGSEA. J lost 4 bases, V lost 5 bases, and 15 bases had no gene match. The CDR3 sequence is CSVLRSSGRGEGYNEQFF. The CDR3 DNA reads as TGCAGCGTTTTAAGGTCTAGCGGGAGGGGCGAGGGGTACAATGAGCAGTTCTTC.

CDR3 sequence reads: CAGGTDGLAQETQYF. The CDR3 DNA reads as TGTGCCGGCGGAACGGACGGTTTAGCCCAAGAGACCCAGTACTTC. The V gene is TRBV7-8, the J gene TRBJ2-5; D ambiguous. The CDR3 consists of 15 residues. CDR1 and CDR2 (germline): SGHVS, FQNEAQ. The V end lost 11 bases, the J end lost 1 base, and 20 bases lay between the germline ends.

This clonotype was detected only a few times. The CDR3 loop reads CASSTTAENTEAFF. For the CDR3, the DNA is TGTGCCAGCAGCACCACCGCAGAAAACACTGAAGCTTTCTTT. V usage is TRBV7-9 and J usage is TRBJ1-1; unclear D gene. V lost 5 bases and J 2 bases, leaving 12 bases between the germline ends. Germline-derived CDR1 and CDR2 are SEHNR and FQNEAQ (reference sequence). There are 14 residues in the CDR3.

This clonotype was observed a few times. The chain couples TRBV28 to TRBJ2-3; D ambiguous. V lost 7 bases and J lost 4, with 9 bases in between. This CDR3 region has 12 residues. CDR1 MDHEN and CDR2 SYDVKM come from the germline V gene. CDR3 sequence reads: CASMGYPDTQYF. DNA of the CDR3: TGTGCCAGCATGGGCTATCCAGATACGCAGTATTTT.

This clonotype was detected only a few times. The V call is TRBV7-9, the J call TRBJ2-7; a weak D match, TRBD1 (6 bases). The length of the CDR3 is 15 residues. CDR1 and CDR2 from the germline V gene are SEHNR and FQNEAQ (reference sequence). V lost 5 bases and J lost 0, with 14 bases in between. CDR3 residues: CASSADHRASYEQYF. The CDR3 DNA follows: TGTGCCAGCAGCGCAGACCACAGGGCCTCCTACGAGCAGTACTTC.

The chain joins TRBV7-9 to TRBJ1-1; possibly TRBD1 for D (5 bases). The CDR3 spans 14 residues. V was shortened by 8 bases and J by 4 bases, with 17 bases between the two germline ends. Germline values: CDR1 SEHNR, CDR2 FQNEAQ (reference sequence). CDR3 residues: CASLRDRRGTEAFF. CDR3 DNA: TGTGCCAGCCTCCGGGACCGGCGCGGCACTGAAGCTTTCTTT.

This clonotype came up many times. V is TRBV28 and J is TRBJ2-7; unclear D gene. V gave up 6 bases and J gave up 0 bases, with 12 bases separating them. The CDR3 runs to 14 residues. Germline CDR1 reads MDHEN; CDR2 reads SYDVKM. In DNA form, the CDR3 reads TGTGCCAGCAGCGCCGTAGGCAACTCCTACGAGCAGTACTTC. Translation gives CASSAVGNSYEQYF. The variable domain in full, completed from reference TRBV28 and TRBJ2-7, reads DVKVTQSSRYLVKRTGEKVFLECVQDMDHENMFWYRQDPGLGLRLIYFSYDVKMKEKGDIPEGYSVSREKKERFSLILESASTNQTSMYLCASSAVGNSYEQYFGPGTRLTVT.

This clonotype was seen ten or more times. This chain links TRBV4-2 with TRBJ2-3; D remains ambiguous. The germline V and J ends were trimmed by 5 bases and 5 bases, with 8 bases remaining between them. From germline, CDR1 is LGHNA and CDR2 YNFKEQ. The CDR3 loop spans 12 amino acids. In nucleotides, the CDR3 is TGTGCCAGCAGCGATTTGGGAGATACGCAGTATTTT. Protein sequence: CASSDLGDTQYF.

This clonotype was found many times. The chain combines TRBV19 with TRBJ1-2; weak D call: TRBD1 (6 bases). The CDR3 runs 16 residues. The V end was cut by 2 bases, the J end by 4 bases, with 17 bases between. Germline V CDR1 and CDR2: LNHDA, SQIVND (reference sequence). Here the CDR3 DNA reads TGTGCCAGTAGTATAACAGCCCAGACAGGACTCTATGGCTACACCTTC. This gives the protein CASSITAQTGLYGYTF. Looking up the rest from reference TRBV19 and TRBJ1-2 gives the full variable domain: DGGITQSPKYLFRKEGQNVTLSCEQNLNHDAMYWYRQDPGQGLRLIYYSQIVNDFQKGDIAEGYSVSREKKESFPLTVTSAQKNPTAFYLCASSITAQTGLYGYTFGSGTRLTVV.

There are many counts of this clonotype. The rearrangement links TRBV7-2 to TRBJ2-3; 10 bases line up with TRBD2. J was trimmed by 1 base and V by 4 bases; bases with no gene match: 2. The CDR3 has 15 residues. Germline V gene sequence: CDR1 SGHTA, CDR2 FQGNSA. DNA for the CDR3: TGTGCCAGCAGCTCCCTAGCGGGAGGCACAGATACGCAGTATTTT. Amino acids: CASSSLAGGTDTQYF.

This clonotype was picked up a small number of times. The chain combines TRBV28 with TRBJ2-7; tentatively, D is TRBD2 (7 bases). The CDR3 runs 18 residues. The V end lost 4 bases, the J end lost 3 bases, and 25 bases lay between the germline ends. The germline CDR1 and CDR2 sequences are MDHEN and SYDVKM. This CDR3 reads CASSSRHLRGGLFYEQYF. DNA for the CDR3: TGTGCCAGCAGTTCCCGCCACCTTAGGGGGGGCCTCTTCTACGAGCAGTACTTC.

The rearrangement uses TRBV2 and TRBJ2-1; 7 nucleotides align to TRBD1. V lost 3 bases, J lost 9 bases, and 5 bases stayed unmatched. The V gene's germline CDR1 is SNHLY and CDR2 FYNNEI. The CDR3 runs 13 residues. The CDR3 protein is CASSEEAGGEQFF. In DNA form, the CDR3 reads TGTGCCAGCAGTGAGGAGGCAGGGGGTGAGCAGTTCTTC.

This clonotype was seen a handful of times. At one boundary the junction diverges from the germline segment, which might be a read error. The V gene is TRBV6-2 or TRBV6-3, the J gene TRBJ2-1; D is undetermined. This CDR3 has 11 amino acids. Per the germline V gene, CDR1 is MNHEY and CDR2 is SVGEGT. The CDR3 protein is CTSSPHPRQFF. DNA for the CDR3: TGTACCAGCAGTCCTCACCCCCGGCAGTTCTTC.

This clonotype came up many times. The junction shows a germline mismatch at one end, possibly a read error. The V call is TRBV11-1, the J call TRBJ2-1; the match to TRBD2 covers 8 bases. CDR1 is SGHAT, CDR2 FQDESV, per germline (reference sequence). CDR3 length: 14 amino acids. The CDR3 bases are TGTGCCAGCAGCATAGCGGGATATGGCAATGAGCAGTTCTTC. Translation: CASSIAGYGNEQFF.

This clonotype was seen many times. V usage is TRBV7-9 and J usage is TRBJ2-7; D is ambiguous. The CDR3 covers 15 residues. CDR1 and CDR2 (germline): SEHNR, FQNEAQ (reference sequence). With 6 bases removed from V and 6 bases from J, the gap between germline ends came to 21 bases. The CDR3 region has the DNA TGTGCCAGCAGACCAAGGCGAGCGTTACATGCCGAGCAGTACTTC. It specifies CASRPRRALHAEQYF.

This clonotype was detected ten times or more. The V call is TRBV2, the J call TRBJ2-5; 10 bases fit TRBD1. V shed 3 bases and J 7 bases; nucleotides not matched to a gene: 5. There are 14 residues in the CDR3. Germline assignment: CDR1 SNHLY and CDR2 FYNNEI. The chain's CDR3 is CASSDPDRGGTQYF. The CDR3 DNA is TGTGCCAGCAGTGACCCGGACAGGGGGGGGACCCAGTACTTC.

This clonotype was seen ten or more times. This sequence joins TRBV2 and TRBJ2-3; 9 bases match TRBD2. CDR3 length: 13 residues. V gave up 6 bases and J gave up 7 bases; unmatched junction bases: 5. Germline CDR1 is SNHLY and CDR2 is FYNNEI. CDR3 bases: TGTGCCAGCAGAGGGACTAGCATAAATACGCAGTATTTT. Protein product: CASRGTSINTQYF.

The chain carries TRBV10-3 and TRBJ2-7; 10 bases fit TRBD1. CDR1 and CDR2 (germline): ENHRY, SYGVKD. J gave up 9 bases and V 5 bases, and 10 bases lay outside the gene matches. The CDR3 is 14 amino acids. The CDR3 is CAISSSGTGVPQYF. CDR3 DNA: TGTGCCATCAGTAGCTCCGGGACAGGGGTTCCGCAGTACTTC.

This clonotype turned up a few times. The V call is TRBV29-1, the J call TRBJ2-2; TRBD2 matches 7 bases. Germline V CDR1 and CDR2: SQVTM, ANQGSEA. V gave up 4 bases and J gave up 6 bases; unmatched junction bases: 2. The length of the CDR3 is 12 residues. CDR3 bases: TGCAGCGTTGCCGGGAGGTCCGGGGAGCTGTTTTTT. Translated, it gives CSVAGRSGELFF.

This clonotype was detected ten times or more. V gene TRBV6-2 or TRBV6-3 combines with J gene TRBJ2-5; D is uncertain. The CDR3 runs 14 residues. The V gene lost 7 bases and the J gene lost 4 bases, with 16 bases spanning the gap. The germline V gene has CDR1 MNHEY and CDR2 SVGEGT. The DNA of the CDR3 is TGTGCCAGCACCAGAGGCCCTACCCGAGAGACCCAGTACTTC. Its translation: CASTRGPTRETQYF.

The chain couples TRBV20-1 to TRBJ1-1, with D uncertain. This CDR3 comprises 14 residues. V lost 3 bases to trimming and J lost 1 base, with 12 bases between them. The germline CDR1 and CDR2 sequences are DFQATT and SNEGSKA (reference sequence). This CDR3 reads CSARGSWENTEAFF. Here the CDR3 DNA reads TGCAGTGCTAGGGGGAGTTGGGAGAACACTGAAGCTTTCTTT.